This T cell receptor beta chain was sequenced during a study of T cells in localized non-small cell lung cancer. General observations from the study: A single tumor region was sequenced, leaving heterogeneity possible. Longer overall survival was seen with higher T cell density measured in blood. Adjacent lung exhibited a median of about 57 among the 100 most abundant tumor clones.

Measured with immunoSEQ multiplex PCR; TCRdb has only the in-frame clones, and not every one. The data hold almost 40,000 clones, with 86% observed a single time. This clone was recorded only once. Its target is not known. V gave up 4 bases and J gave up 6 bases, with 21 bases separating them. The CDR3 loop spans 16 amino acids. Germline values: CDR1 SNHLY, CDR2 FYNNEI. The J gene is TRBJ1-1, the V gene TRBV2; D uncertain. The TCR sequence derives from a male donor at least 60 years old with stage II lung adenocarcinoma. Source: peripheral blood mononuclear cells, taken before any cancer treatment. CDR3 sequence: CASSAERAREWSEAFF. The CDR3 DNA follows: TGTGCCAGCAGTGCGGAGAGGGCAAGGGAGTGGTCTGAAGCTTTCTTT.